The 20 T cell receptor beta chains reported below all come from one sample, sequenced in a study of control samples from healthy donors and cancer patients. The table came from immunoSEQ multiplex PCR; TCRdb's copy has only in-frame clones and leaves some out. The sample holds 79,000 or so clones, around nine tenths seen once. Sequencing was done on a sample of PBMCs. These receptors came from a woman in her 50s with colorectal cancer.

V is TRBV6-5 and J is TRBJ1-2; maybe TRBD1 (5 bases). CDR1 is MNHEY, CDR2 SVGAGI, per germline. The ends were cut back, 7 bases at V and 0 bases at J, with 12 bases in the middle. This CDR3 has 14 residues. DNA of the CDR3: TGTGCCAGCACCTACGGGGGGGCTAACTATGGCTACACCTTC. It codes for CASTYGGANYGYTF.

This chain uses TRBV5-6 with TRBJ1-2, with a weak D call TRBD1 (5 bases). The germline V and J ends were trimmed by 4 bases and 14 bases, with 15 bases remaining between them. CDR1 and CDR2 (germline): SGHDT, YYEEEE. CDR3 size: 11 residues. This CDR3 is CASSRRGAWTF. Here the CDR3 DNA reads TGTGCCAGCAGCCGTCGTGGGGCATGGACCTTC. Drawing the rest from reference TRBV5-6 and TRBJ1-2, the complete variable domain is DAGVTQSPTHLIKTRGQQVTLRCSPKSGHDTVSWYQQALGQGPQFIFQYYEEEERQRGNFPDRFSGHQFPNYSSELNVNALLLGDSALYLCASSRRGAWTFGSGTRLTVV.

The chain recombines TRBV18 with TRBJ2-2; the D gene is possibly TRBD1 (5 bases). The CDR3 is made up of 15 amino acids. The ends were cut back, 3 bases at V and 7 bases at J, with 15 bases in the middle. CDR1 KGHSH and CDR2 LQKENI come from the germline V gene. Here the CDR3 reads CASSPRIGADGELFF. CDR3 nucleotide sequence: TGTGCCAGCTCACCGAGGATAGGGGCTGACGGGGAGCTGTTTTTT.

A word on this clone: This specimen includes other DNA sequences encoding the same CDR3. V is TRBV4-3 and J is TRBJ1-2; possible D gene TRBD1, 6 bases. Germline CDR1 LGHNA, CDR2 YSLEER. CDR3 length: 14 residues. V lost 1 base to trimming and J lost 1 base, with 7 bases between them. The CDR3 region is CASSQADSNYGYTF. The CDR3 DNA reads as TGCGCCAGCAGCCAAGCGGACAGTAACTATGGCTACACCTTC.

A note on this clone: The junction departs from the called germline gene at one end, perhaps through a read error. The chain couples TRBV7-8 to TRBJ1-4; perhaps TRBD1 as D (5 bases). Per germline, CDR1 SGHVS and CDR2 FQNEAQ. CDR3 size: 16 residues. The CDR3 DNA sequence: TGTGCCAGCAGCTTGGGGGAGGCGGACCCTAAGGAAAAACTGTTTTTT. It translates to CASSLGEADPKEKLFF.

This clone has a handful of counts. The V and J genes are TRBV19 and TRBJ1-1, with no clear D. Germline CDR1 is LNHDA and CDR2 is SQIVND (reference sequence). Trimming left V 4 bases short and J 1 base short, with 4 bases between. CDR3 length: 12 residues. The CDR3 loop reads CASSKQNTEAFF. In DNA, the CDR3 is TGTGCCAGTAGTAAGCAGAACACTGAAGCTTTCTTT.

The chain carries TRBV27 and TRBJ2-2; tentative D call: TRBD2 (5 bases). The ends were cut back, 8 bases at V and 5 bases at J, with 15 bases in the middle. The CDR3 has 14 amino acids. Germline V gene sequence: CDR1 MNHEY, CDR2 SMNVEV (reference sequence). The CDR3 loop is CASGRAYQTGELFF. The CDR3 DNA reads TGTGCCAGCGGGCGGGCCTACCAGACCGGGGAGCTGTTTTTT.

The chain joins TRBV7-2 to TRBJ2-1, with 7 bases lining up with TRBD2. The germline V gene has CDR1 SGHTA and CDR2 FQGNSA. With V trimmed by 7 bases and J by 3 bases, 9 bases remained unmatched. CDR3 length equals 15 residues. The CDR3 DNA reads as TGTGCCAGCACCCCGGGAGGCCTCCACTACAATGAGCAGTTCTTC. It encodes CASTPGGLHYNEQFF.

The chain employs TRBV25-1 and TRBJ2-7; D is undetermined. Looked up from germline, CDR1 is MGHDK and CDR2 is SYGVNS. CDR3 length: 11 residues. Trimming shortened V by 7 bases and J by 6 bases, and 10 bases separated the two germline ends. The CDR3 reads CASMLRSEQYV. In DNA form, the CDR3 reads TGTGCCAGCATGCTCAGGTCCGAGCAGTACGTC.

CDR3 nucleotide sequence: TGTGCCAGCAGTTTTGGGGGAACGTTTAACTATGGCTACACCTTC. Protein product: CASSFGGTFNYGYTF. This chain joins TRBV6-2 or TRBV6-3 and TRBJ1-2; D perhaps matches TRBD1 (5 bases). With 4 bases removed from V and 1 base from J, the gap between germline ends came to 13 bases. There are 15 residues in the CDR3. CDR1 and CDR2 (germline): MNHEY, SVGEGT.

This chain joins TRBV7-2 and TRBJ2-3; 8 positions match TRBD1. This CDR3 spans 15 amino acids. The trim removed 4 bases at V and 4 bases at J, leaving 7 bases unmatched. Germline assignment: CDR1 SGHTA and CDR2 FQGNSA. CDR3 region: CASSSRGRGADTQYF. CDR3 nucleotide sequence: TGTGCCAGCAGCTCCAGGGGGCGCGGCGCAGATACGCAGTATTTT.

The genes are TRBV3-1 (or the pseudogene TRBV3-2) and TRBJ1-1, with TRBD1 identical over 7 bases. The CDR3 runs to 14 residues. Looked up from germline, CDR1 is LGHDT and CDR2 is YNNKEL (reference sequence). With 5 bases clipped from V and 5 bases from J, the junction kept 8 bases outside the gene matches. The CDR3: CASSNRGMATEAFF. The DNA for the CDR3 is TGTGCCAGCAGCAACAGGGGCATGGCGACTGAAGCTTTCTTT.

This chain uses TRBV6-6 with TRBJ2-3; 7 positions match TRBD1. The CDR3 has 13 amino acids. The junction had 2 bases not matched to a gene; V was cut back by 6 bases and J by 2 bases. Germline V gives CDR1 MNHNY, CDR2 SVGAGI (reference sequence). The CDR3 spells CASSRGFTDTQYF. The CDR3 region has the DNA TGTGCCAGCAGCAGGGGGTTCACAGATACGCAGTATTTT.

The chain has TRBV5-4 and TRBJ1-5; D not resolved. The ends were cut back, 0 bases at V and 3 bases at J, with 7 bases in the middle. CDR3 length equals 14 residues. Germline CDR1 and CDR2: SGHNT and YYREEE (reference sequence). This CDR3 reads CASSLEQTNQPQHF. For the CDR3, the DNA is TGTGCCAGCAGCTTGGAGCAGACCAATCAGCCCCAGCATTTT. The full variable domain, its missing parts supplied by reference TRBV5-4 and TRBJ1-5, is ETGVTQSPTHLIKTRGQQVTLRCSSQSGHNTVSWYQQALGQGPQFIFQYYREEENGRGNFPPRFSGLQFPNYSSELNVNALELDDSALYLCASSLEQTNQPQHFGDGTRLSIL.

In this sample, this clone turned up a few times. The chain carries TRBV10-2 and TRBJ1-1; D is possibly TRBD1 (6 bases). This CDR3 is built from 16 residues. Trimming removed 1 base at V and 7 bases at J, with 19 bases between. The germline V gene has CDR1 WSHSY and CDR2 SAAADI. The CDR3 coding sequence is TGCGCCAGCAGTGAGTTACCCAGTGGGGGCGCGGGTGAAGCTTTCTTT. This sequence encodes CASSELPSGGAGEAFF.

The CDR3 protein is CASSEALGGRGNQPQHF. CDR3 coding DNA: TGTGCCAGCAGTGAAGCATTAGGGGGCCGGGGCAATCAGCCCCAGCATTTT. The gene calls are TRBV6-1 and TRBJ1-5; 7 bases fit TRBD1. The ends lost 0 bases at V and 2 bases at J; junction bases unmatched: 7. The CDR3 runs 17 residues. Germline assignment: CDR1 MNHNS and CDR2 SASEGT.

The CDR3 DNA sequence: TGTGCCAGCAGTTTGGAGACAGGGCATGGCTACACCTTC. It translates to CASSLETGHGYTF. The chain joins TRBV6-4 to TRBJ1-2; 7 bases map to TRBD1. The length of the CDR3 is 13 residues. J was trimmed by 6 bases and V by 5 bases; bases with no gene match: 6. Germline V CDR1 and CDR2: MRHNA, SNTAGT.

V and J are TRBV19 and TRBJ2-2; 9 nucleotides agree with TRBD1. CDR3 length: 16 residues. Germline V lookup: CDR1 LNHDA, CDR2 SQIVND (reference sequence). V was pared by 5 bases and J by 0 bases, with 4 bases of the junction left unmatched. Here the CDR3 reads CASSAWTGANTGELFF. CDR3 in DNA: TGTGCCAGTAGTGCCTGGACAGGGGCGAACACCGGGGAGCTGTTTTTT.

The genes are TRBV5-1 and TRBJ1-5; 8 positions match TRBD1. Germline CDR1 and CDR2: SGHRS and YFSETQ. V lost 4 bases, J lost 2 bases, and 14 bases stayed unmatched. This CDR3 has 18 amino acids. CDR3 sequence: CASSTRLDRVGGNQPQHF. The CDR3 nucleotides read TGCGCCAGCAGCACTAGACTGGACAGGGTTGGTGGCAATCAGCCCCAGCATTTT.

The rearrangement joins TRBV5-1 to TRBJ1-1, with D hard to call. This CDR3 comprises 15 residues. Germline CDR1 is SGHRS and CDR2 is YFSETQ. Trimming cost V 0 bases and J 3 bases, with 12 bases left between them. The CDR3: CASSLAKDWDTEAFF. The CDR3 DNA is TGCGCCAGCAGCTTGGCCAAAGATTGGGACACTGAAGCTTTCTTT.